This T cell receptor (beta chain) was retrieved from a study of blood T cell repertoires in COVID-19. Study-wide background: Researchers got acute and convalescent COVID-19 samples from the United States, Italy and Spain.

As handled by the study authors: Amplification from reference gene primers served as the basis for estimated nucleated cell counts. Using immunoSEQ multiplex PCR, the repertoire was profiled, and TCRdb retains in-frame clones only, with some absent. V, J and clone size reflect that table, while D and trimming were determined from the DNA. Here the sample spans roughly 200,000 clones, roughly 86% being singletons. Patients of the Seattle cohort, enrolled during active infection, were followed longitudinally. The CDR3 consists of 18 residues. Per the germline V gene, CDR1 is SGHRS and CDR2 is YFSETQ. The J segment lost 5 bases and the V segment lost 3 bases, leaving 18 bases of the junction unmatched.

The sample was peripheral blood. This TCR was recovered from a woman aged 50 to 60 with COVID-19, enrolled during active disease. This chain connects TRBV5-1 to TRBJ1-2, with 8 bases lining up with TRBD1. The CDR3 here is CASSSVGTGQGVIYGYTF. DNA for the CDR3: TGCGCCAGCAGCTCCGTAGGGACAGGACAGGGCGTTATATATGGCTACACCTTC.